This T cell receptor (beta chain) was obtained from a study of alternative splicing in chronic myeloid leukemia remission (TCRdb year 2020). In the study overall: RNA sequencing was used to profile peripheral blood taken from chronic-phase CML patients both at diagnosis and at remission, and those profiles were then compared against healthy donors. The RESIST (imatinib), ENESTxtnd (nilotinib) and PINNACLE (nilotinib plus pegylated interferon) trials supplied nine diagnostic specimens along with matched remission specimens. The median age was around 50 years at diagnosis, around 56 at remission and roughly 37 for the healthy controls. Total leukocytes from peripheral blood collected in EDTA were used as the trial diagnostic specimens. Nine CML samples, seven diagnostic and two matched remission, were obtained from the French Persistem study. Female/male counts of 11/5 were recorded for diagnosis samples, 8/3 for remission samples and 2/4 for controls. For diagnosis, remission and control samples alike, total RNA was extracted from peripheral blood mononuclear cells using Trizol.

On the study overall, not on this receptor specifically: Blood cell composition differed strongly by timepoint, shifting from myeloid progenitor enrichment at diagnosis to mature lymphoid enrichment at remission. Blood cell composition at remission was reconfigured to resemble lymphoid cell-enriched normal controls.

Library construction relied on bulk RNA-seq. The TruSeq Stranded RNA sample prep kit was used to generate libraries of poly-A-enriched mRNA from an input of around 1 ug total RNA. Each sample was sequenced in triplicate using paired-end sequencing on a HiSeq 2500. A read length of 125 nucleotides per mate was used for RNA-seq. On the study's bioinformatics: Reads were trimmed and aligned to hg38 using STAR v2.7, and quality control was performed with FASTQC, RSeQC and multiqc. Salmon 0.14.1 was used to quantify gene expression levels as transcripts per million (TPM). Principal component analysis suggested that trial, library batch, sequencing batch, treatment regimen and sex did not drive transcriptomic profiles. TCRdb reprocessed the reads and lists each CDR3 protein sequence as a single entry, with no DNA. TCRdb's processing, not the study's, gives the V and J calls here. Within this sample are about 710 distinct CDR3 sequences, with 95% to 98% of them counted one time only. Approximately 3.3% of the sample is held by the ten biggest clonotypes.

Details on this clonotype: Which antigen it targets is not known.

CDR1 and CDR2 are drawn from the germline V gene: MGHRA, YSYEKL. Inclusive of the bounding cysteine and phenylalanine, the CDR3 is 13 residues long. The DNA sequence is not available. The label giving this sample's time point can be read as: chronic-phase CML before TKI therapy (screening/day 1). Under 20 CML patients made up the patient cohort, and matched post-remission samples were obtained for some of these patients. The receptor was derived from an adult with chronic myeloid leukemia. Sequencing was performed on PBMCs or total blood leukocytes (not recorded which), taken at diagnosis. The chain is made from TRBV4-1 and TRBJ2-7. CDR3 reads: CASSQTRYYEQYF.